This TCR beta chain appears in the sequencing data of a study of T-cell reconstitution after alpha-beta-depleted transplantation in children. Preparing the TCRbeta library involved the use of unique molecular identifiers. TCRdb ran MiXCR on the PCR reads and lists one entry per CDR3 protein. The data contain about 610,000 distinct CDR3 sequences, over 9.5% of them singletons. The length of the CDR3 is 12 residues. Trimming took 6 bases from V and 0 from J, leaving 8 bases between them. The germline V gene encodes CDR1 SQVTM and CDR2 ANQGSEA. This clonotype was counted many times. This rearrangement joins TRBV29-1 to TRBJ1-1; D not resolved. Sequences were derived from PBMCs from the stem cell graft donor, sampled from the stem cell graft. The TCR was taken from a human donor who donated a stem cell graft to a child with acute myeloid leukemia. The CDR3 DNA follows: TGCAGCGTAGGGTCCATGAACACTGAAGCTTTCTTT. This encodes CSVGSMNTEAFF.